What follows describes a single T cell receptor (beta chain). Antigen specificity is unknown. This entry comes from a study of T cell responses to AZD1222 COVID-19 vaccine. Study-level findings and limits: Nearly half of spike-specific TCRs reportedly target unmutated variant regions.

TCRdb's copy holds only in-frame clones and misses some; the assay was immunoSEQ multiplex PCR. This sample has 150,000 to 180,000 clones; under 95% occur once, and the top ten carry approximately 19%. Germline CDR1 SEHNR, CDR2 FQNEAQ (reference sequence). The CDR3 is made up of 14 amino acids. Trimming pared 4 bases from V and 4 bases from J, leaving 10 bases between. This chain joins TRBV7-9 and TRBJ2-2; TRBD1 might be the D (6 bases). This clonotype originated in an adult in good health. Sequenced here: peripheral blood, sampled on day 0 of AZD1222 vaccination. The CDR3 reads CASSSDRSTGELFF. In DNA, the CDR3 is TGTGCCAGCAGCTCGGACAGATCCACCGGGGAGCTGTTTTTT.